This T cell receptor (beta chain) emerged from a study of blood T cells in healthy people across ages. Study-wide findings and caveats: Long-lived donors exceeded aged donors in naive CD4+ cells and diversity.

Regarding this clonotype: The target antigen is unknown.

Using a J-beta primer mix together with a sample-barcoded 5' primer, a second PCR was run for roughly 6 to 11 cycles. From the 5' RACE reads, TCRdb called clonotypes with MiXCR, one entry per CDR3 protein. The table has approximately 800,000 distinct CDR3 sequences, 20% to 25% seen once; the top ten hold under 4.5%. The same sample was also studied in work on T cells of mothers and their children.

This receptor was identified in a boy aged 5-17 years in good health. Specimen: blood.

The CDR3 is CASSLDPAGNTIYF. The CDR3 nucleotides read TGTGCCAGCAGCTTAGATCCAGCTGGAAACACCATATATTTT. J is TRBJ1-3 and V is TRBV7-2; D not resolved. Germline lookup yields CDR1 SGHTA and CDR2 FQGNSA. V was shortened by 1 base and J by 2 bases, with 6 bases between the two germline ends. The CDR3 extends over 14 amino acids. The full variable domain, completed using reference TRBV7-2 and TRBJ1-3, is GAGVSQSPSNKVTEKGKDVELRCDPISGHTALYWYRQSLGQGLEFLIYFQGNSAPDKSGLPSDRFSAERTGGSVSTLTIQRTQQEDSAVYLCASSLDPAGNTIYFGEGSWLTVV.